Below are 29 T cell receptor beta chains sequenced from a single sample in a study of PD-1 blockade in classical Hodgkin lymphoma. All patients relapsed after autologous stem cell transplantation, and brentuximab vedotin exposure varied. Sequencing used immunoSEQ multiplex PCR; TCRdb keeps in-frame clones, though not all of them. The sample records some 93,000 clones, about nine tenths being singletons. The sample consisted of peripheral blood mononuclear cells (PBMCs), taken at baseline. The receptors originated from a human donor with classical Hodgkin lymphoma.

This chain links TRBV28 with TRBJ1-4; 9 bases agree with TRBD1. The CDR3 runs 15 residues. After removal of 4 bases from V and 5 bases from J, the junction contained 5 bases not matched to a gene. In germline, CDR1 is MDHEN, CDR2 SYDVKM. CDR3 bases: TGTGCCAGCAGTTCCGCCGGGACAGGGAATGAAAAACTGTTTTTT. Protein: CASSSAGTGNEKLFF.

The CDR3 nucleotides are TGCGCCAGCAGCTCGCGAGAGTCCATCTCGAACACTGAAGCTTTCTTT. Its translation: CASSSRESISNTEAFF. The rearrangement joins TRBV5-1 to TRBJ1-1; D unresolved. The CDR3 spans 16 residues. Trimming shortened V by 3 bases and J by 1 base, and 16 bases separated the two germline ends. Germline V gene data show CDR1 as SGHRS and CDR2 as YFSETQ. The variable domain in full, with the rest retrieved from reference TRBV5-1 and TRBJ1-1, is KAGVTQTPRYLIKTRGQQVTLSCSPISGHRSVSWYQQTPGQGLQFLFEYFSETQRNKGNFPGRFSGRQFSNSRSEMNVSTLELGDSALYLCASSSRESISNTEAFFGQGTRLTVV.

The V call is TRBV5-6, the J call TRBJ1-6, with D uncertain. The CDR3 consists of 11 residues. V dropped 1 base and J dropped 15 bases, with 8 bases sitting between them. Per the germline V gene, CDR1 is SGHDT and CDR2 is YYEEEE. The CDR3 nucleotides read TGTGCCAGCAGCTTGTTGAGTGACCTCCACTTT. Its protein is CASSLLSDLHF.

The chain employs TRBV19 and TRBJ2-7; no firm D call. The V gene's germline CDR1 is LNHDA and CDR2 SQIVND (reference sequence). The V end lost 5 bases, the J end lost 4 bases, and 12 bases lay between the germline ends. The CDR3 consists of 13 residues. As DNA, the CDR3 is TGTGCCAGTAGTCTGGCAGGTTCATACGAGCAGTACTTC. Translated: CASSLAGSYEQYF.

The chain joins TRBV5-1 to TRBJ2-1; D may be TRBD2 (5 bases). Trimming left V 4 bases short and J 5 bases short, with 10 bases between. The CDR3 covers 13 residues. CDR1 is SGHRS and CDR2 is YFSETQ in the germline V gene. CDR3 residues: CASSRLGDNEQFF. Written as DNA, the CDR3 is TGCGCCAGCAGCCGCCTGGGAGACAATGAGCAGTTCTTC.

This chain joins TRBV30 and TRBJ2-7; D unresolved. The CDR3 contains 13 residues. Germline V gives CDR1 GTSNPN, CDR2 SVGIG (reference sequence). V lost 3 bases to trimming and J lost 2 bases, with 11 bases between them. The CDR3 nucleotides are TGTGCCTGGAGCTTCGATACAGCCTACGAGCAGTACTTC. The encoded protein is CAWSFDTAYEQYF.

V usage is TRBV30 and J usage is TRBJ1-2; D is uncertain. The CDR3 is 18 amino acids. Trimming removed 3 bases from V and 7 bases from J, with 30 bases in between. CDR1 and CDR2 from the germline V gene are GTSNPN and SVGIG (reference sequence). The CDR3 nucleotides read TGTGCCTGGAGCCCCGAGGAGGCCTTACTTGGACCGAGGTCTGGCTACACCTTC. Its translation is CAWSPEEALLGPRSGYTF.

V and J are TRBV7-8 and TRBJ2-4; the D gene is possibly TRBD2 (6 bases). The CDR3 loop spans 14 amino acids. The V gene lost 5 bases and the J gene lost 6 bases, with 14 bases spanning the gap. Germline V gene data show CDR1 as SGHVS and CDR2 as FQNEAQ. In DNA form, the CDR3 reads TGTGCCAGCAGCCCGCTAGCGTCTGTAAACATTCAGTACTTC. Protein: CASSPLASVNIQYF.

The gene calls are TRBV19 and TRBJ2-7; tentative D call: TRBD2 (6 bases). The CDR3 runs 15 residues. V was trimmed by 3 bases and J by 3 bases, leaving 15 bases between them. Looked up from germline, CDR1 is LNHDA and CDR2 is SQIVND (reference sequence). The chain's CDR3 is CASSIAGSPRYEQYF. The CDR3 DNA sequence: TGTGCCAGTAGTATCGCCGGGAGTCCTCGCTACGAGCAGTACTTC. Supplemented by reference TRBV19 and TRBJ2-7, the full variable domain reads DGGITQSPKYLFRKEGQNVTLSCEQNLNHDAMYWYRQDPGQGLRLIYYSQIVNDFQKGDIAEGYSVSREKKESFPLTVTSAQKNPTAFYLCASSIAGSPRYEQYFGPGTRLTVT.

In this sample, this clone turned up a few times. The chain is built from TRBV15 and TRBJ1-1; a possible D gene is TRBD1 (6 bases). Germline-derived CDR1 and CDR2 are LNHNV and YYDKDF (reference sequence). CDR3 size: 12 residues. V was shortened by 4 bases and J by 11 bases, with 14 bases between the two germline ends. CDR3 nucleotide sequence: TGTGCCACCAGCAAAGGCCAGGGGTCCGCTTTCTTT. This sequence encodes CATSKGQGSAFF.

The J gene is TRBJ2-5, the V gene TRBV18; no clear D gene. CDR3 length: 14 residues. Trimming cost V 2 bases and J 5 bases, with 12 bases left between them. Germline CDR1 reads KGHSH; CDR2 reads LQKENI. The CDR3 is CASSPSGVSETQYF. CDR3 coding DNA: TGTGCCAGCTCACCATCAGGAGTCAGTGAGACCCAGTACTTC.

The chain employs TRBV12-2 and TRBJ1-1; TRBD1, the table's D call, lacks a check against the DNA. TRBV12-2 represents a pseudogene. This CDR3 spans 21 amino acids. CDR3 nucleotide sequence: TGTGCAAGTCGCCTTCCCAAATTGGACAGGGTCCTCGCTAGTACGAACACTGAAGCTTTCTTT. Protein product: CASRLPKLDRVLASTNTEAFF.

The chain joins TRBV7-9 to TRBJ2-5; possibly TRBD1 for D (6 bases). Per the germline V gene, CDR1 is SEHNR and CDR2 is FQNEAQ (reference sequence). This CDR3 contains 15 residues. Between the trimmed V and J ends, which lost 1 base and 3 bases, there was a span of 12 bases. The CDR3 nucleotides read TGTGCCAGCAGCTTAGGTAGGCGGACAGAAGAGACCCAGTACTTC. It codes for CASSLGRRTEETQYF. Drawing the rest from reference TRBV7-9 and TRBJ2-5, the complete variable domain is DTGVSQNPRHKITKRGQNVTFRCDPISEHNRLYWYRQTLGQGPEFLTYFQNEAQLEKSRLLSDRFSAERPKGSFSTLEIQRTEQGDSAMYLCASSLGRRTEETQYFGPGTRLLVL.

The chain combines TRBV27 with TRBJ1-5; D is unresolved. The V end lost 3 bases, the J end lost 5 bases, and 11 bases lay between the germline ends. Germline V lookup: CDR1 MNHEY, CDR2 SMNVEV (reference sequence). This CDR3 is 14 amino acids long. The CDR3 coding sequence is TGTGCCAGCAGTTTGTCCTATCGGGATCAGCCCCAGCATTTT. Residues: CASSLSYRDQPQHF.

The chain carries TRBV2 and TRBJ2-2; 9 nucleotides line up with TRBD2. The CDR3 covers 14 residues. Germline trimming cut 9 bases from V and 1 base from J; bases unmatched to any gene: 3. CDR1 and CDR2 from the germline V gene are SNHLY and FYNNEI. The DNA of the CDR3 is TGTGCCAGGACGACTAGCGGGAACACCGGGGAGCTGTTTTTT. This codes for CARTTSGNTGELFF. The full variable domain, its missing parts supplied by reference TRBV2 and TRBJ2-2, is EPEVTQTPSHQVTQMGQEVILRCVPISNHLYFYWYRQILGQKVEFLVSFYNNEISEKSEIFDDQFSVERPDGSNFTLKIRSTKLEDSAMYFCARTTSGNTGELFFGEGSRLTVL.

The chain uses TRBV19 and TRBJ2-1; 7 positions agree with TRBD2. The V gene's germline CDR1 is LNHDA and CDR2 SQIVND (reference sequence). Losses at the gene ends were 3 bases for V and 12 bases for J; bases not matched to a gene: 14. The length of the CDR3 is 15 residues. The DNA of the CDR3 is TGTGCCAGTAGTATCGCGGCTAGCGGAGAATTTTCGCAGTTCTTC. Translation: CASSIAASGEFSQFF.

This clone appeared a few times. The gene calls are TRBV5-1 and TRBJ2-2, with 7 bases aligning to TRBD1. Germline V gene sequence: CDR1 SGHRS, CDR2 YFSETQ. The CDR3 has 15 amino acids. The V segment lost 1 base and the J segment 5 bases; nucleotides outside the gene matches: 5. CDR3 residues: CASSLNRGETGELFF. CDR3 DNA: TGCGCCAGCAGCTTGAACAGGGGAGAAACCGGGGAGCTGTTTTTT.

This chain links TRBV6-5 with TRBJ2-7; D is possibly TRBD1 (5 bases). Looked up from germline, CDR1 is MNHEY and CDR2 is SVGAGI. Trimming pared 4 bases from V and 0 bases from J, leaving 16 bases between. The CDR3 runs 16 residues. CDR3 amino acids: CASSSFQGALSYEQYF. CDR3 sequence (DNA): TGTGCCAGCAGTTCCTTCCAGGGTGCCCTCTCCTACGAGCAGTACTTC.

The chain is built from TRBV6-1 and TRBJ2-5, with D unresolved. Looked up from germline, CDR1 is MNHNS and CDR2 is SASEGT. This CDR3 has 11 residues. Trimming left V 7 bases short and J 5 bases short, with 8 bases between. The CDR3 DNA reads TGTGCCAGCACGCCACATGAGACCCAGTACTTC. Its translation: CASTPHETQYF.

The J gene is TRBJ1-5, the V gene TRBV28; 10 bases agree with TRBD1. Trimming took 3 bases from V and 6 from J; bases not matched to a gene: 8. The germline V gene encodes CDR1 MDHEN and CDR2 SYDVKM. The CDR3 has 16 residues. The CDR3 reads CASSLVSGQGSQPQHF. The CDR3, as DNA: TGTGCCAGCAGTTTGGTATCGGGACAGGGGAGTCAGCCCCAGCATTTT.

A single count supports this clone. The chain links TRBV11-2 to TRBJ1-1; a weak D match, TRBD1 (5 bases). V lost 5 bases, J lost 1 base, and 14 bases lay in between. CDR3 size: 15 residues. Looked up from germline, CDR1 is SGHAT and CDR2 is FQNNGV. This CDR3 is CASSGGIVTNTEAFF. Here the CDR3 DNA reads TGTGCCAGCAGCGGGGGGATAGTGACGAACACTGAAGCTTTCTTT.

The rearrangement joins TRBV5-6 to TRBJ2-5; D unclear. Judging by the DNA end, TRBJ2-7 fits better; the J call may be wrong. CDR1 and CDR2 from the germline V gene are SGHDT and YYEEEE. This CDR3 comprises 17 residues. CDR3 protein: CASSLGTPLPFSYEQYF. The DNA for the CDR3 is TGTGCCAGCAGCTTGGGCACTCCCCTGCCTTTTTCCTACGAGCAGTACTTC.

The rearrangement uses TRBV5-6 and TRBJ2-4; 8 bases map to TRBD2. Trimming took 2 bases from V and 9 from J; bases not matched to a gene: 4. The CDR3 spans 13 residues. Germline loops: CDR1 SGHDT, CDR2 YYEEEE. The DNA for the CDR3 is TGTGCCAGCAGCTTCGGGAGCGGGAGCATTCAGTACTTC. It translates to CASSFGSGSIQYF.

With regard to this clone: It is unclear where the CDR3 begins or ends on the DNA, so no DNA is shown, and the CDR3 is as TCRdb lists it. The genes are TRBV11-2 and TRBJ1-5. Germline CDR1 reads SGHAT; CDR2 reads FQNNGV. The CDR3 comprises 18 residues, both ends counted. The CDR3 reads CASSLGSGQGGSNQPQHF.

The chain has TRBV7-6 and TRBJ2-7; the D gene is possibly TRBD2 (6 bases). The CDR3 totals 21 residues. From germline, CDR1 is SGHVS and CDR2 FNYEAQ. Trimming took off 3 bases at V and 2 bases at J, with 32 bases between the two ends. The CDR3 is CASSFSGASGHFRPPAYEQYF. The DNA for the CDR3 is TGTGCCAGCAGCTTTAGCGGAGCTTCGGGGCACTTCCGCCCCCCCGCCTACGAGCAGTACTTC.

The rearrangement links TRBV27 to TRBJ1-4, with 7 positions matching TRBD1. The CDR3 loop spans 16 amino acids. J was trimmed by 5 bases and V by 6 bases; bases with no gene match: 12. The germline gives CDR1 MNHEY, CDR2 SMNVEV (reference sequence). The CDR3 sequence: CASSRDLGTDNEKLFF. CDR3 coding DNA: TGTGCCAGCAGCCGTGATCTCGGGACAGACAATGAAAAACTGTTTTTT.

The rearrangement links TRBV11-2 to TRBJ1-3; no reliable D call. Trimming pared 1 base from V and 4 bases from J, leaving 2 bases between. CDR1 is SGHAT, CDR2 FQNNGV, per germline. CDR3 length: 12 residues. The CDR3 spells CASSLGGNTIYF. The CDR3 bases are TGTGCCAGCAGCTTAGGAGGAAACACCATATATTTT. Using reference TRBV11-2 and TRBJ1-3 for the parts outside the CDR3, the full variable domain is EAGVAQSPRYKIIEKRQSVAFWCNPISGHATLYWYQQILGQGPKLLIQFQNNGVVDDSQLPKDRFSAERLKGVDSTLKIQPAKLEDSAVYLCASSLGGNTIYFGEGSWLTVV.

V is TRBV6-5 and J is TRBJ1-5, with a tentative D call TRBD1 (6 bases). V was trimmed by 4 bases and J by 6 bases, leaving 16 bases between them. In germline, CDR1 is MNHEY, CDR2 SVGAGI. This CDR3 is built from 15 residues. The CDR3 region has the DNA TGTGCCAGCAGTTCGGGGGGCGCGGGGTTTCAGCCCCAGCATTTT. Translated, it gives CASSSGGAGFQPQHF.

The CDR3 protein is CASSDMGYSGREPRPIDNEQFF. CDR3 bases: TGTGCCAGCAGCGATATGGGGTATAGCGGGAGGGAGCCAAGGCCTATTGACAATGAGCAGTTCTTC. The gene calls are TRBV9 and TRBJ2-1; 11 bases fit TRBD2. The CDR3 sequence is 22 residues long. The junction had 25 bases not matched to a gene; V was cut back by 3 bases and J by 5 bases. Germline V CDR1 and CDR2: SGDLS, YYNGEE.